This T cell receptor (beta chain) comes out of a study of beta chain features in type 1 diabetes. Germline CDR1 is LGHNT and CDR2 is FRNRAP. The CDR3 has 13 residues. The trim removed 1 base at V and 10 bases at J, leaving 5 bases unmatched. Isolation of CD4+ naive, central memory, regulatory and stem cell-like memory cells was achieved by sorting via CD45RO/CCR7/CD25/CD127/CD95/CD27. This clone was observed a few times. Its antigen is currently unknown. Overall study findings and caveats: Researchers cautioned that cDNA sequencing could over-represent cells with high TCR expression. Moderate yet significant TCRB CDR3 shortening was seen in Type 1 diabetes patients in all four CD4+ subsets.

Isolated RNA was reverse transcribed in full, so expressed TCRB transcripts were sequenced. Repertoires were generated with immunoSEQ multiplex PCR, while TCRdb's copy carries only in-frame clones and drops some. Among 250,000 to 350,000 clones listed, approximately 11% were seen once. The sequence was obtained from a woman in her thirties in good health. Material: naive CD4+ T cells from blood. V gene TRBV12-5 combines with J gene TRBJ2-7; 9 nucleotides match TRBD1. CDR3 amino acids: CASGLDGTGRQYF. The CDR3, as DNA: TGTGCTAGTGGTTTGGACGGGACAGGGCGTCAGTACTTC.